The clone carrying this T cell receptor (beta chain) was recorded a few times. As yet, its antigen is unknown. This record belongs to a study of T cell repertoires in cytomegalovirus infection. At the level of the study: Use of recently identified HLA-C-restricted and well-studied HLA-B-restricted CMV epitopes was part of the study. Study conclusions and caveats: The response measured ex vivo was dominated by TCR beta clonotypes (HLA-C-restricted and CMV-specific).

MiXCR, applied by TCRdb to the reads, yields one record per CDR3 protein. In the table there are some 920,000 distinct CDR3 sequences, around a third of which are singletons. The V and J ends lost 2 bases and 0 bases, in that order; junction bases with no gene match: 1. CDR3 length: 17 residues. Per germline, CDR1 MNHNS and CDR2 SASEGT. V usage is TRBV6-1 and J usage is TRBJ2-1; 13 bases match TRBD2. The material was cultured CD8+ T cells from PBMCs, obtained from culture after CMV antigen stimulation. This receptor was identified in a human donor in good health (CMV status not recorded). Some clones in this sample may be carry-over from other donors' samples. CDR3 amino acids: CASSETSGGGSYNEQFF. DNA for the CDR3: TGTGCCAGCAGTGAAACTAGCGGGGGGGGCTCCTACAATGAGCAGTTCTTC.